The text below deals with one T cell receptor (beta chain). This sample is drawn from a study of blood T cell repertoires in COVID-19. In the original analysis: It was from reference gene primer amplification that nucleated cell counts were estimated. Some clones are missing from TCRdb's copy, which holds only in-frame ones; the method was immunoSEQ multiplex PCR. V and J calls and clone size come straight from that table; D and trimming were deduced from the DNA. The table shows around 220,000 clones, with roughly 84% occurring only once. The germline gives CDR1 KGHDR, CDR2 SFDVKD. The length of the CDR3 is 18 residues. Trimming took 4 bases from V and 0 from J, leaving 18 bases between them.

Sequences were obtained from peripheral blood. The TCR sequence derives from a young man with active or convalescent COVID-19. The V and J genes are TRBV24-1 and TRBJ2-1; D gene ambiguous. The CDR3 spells CATSEKVWSEHSYNEQFF. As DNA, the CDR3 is TGTGCCACCAGTGAAAAAGTGTGGTCAGAACACTCCTACAATGAGCAGTTCTTC.